One sample yielded the 27 T cell receptor beta chains listed below, sequenced in a study of blood T cell repertoires in COVID-19. Sequencing was performed with immunoSEQ multiplex PCR; in TCRdb, only in-frame clones are kept and a portion is missing. The sample has 200,000 to 250,000 clones, about 88% seen once. The sequencing sample was made of peripheral blood. Receptors were obtained from a man between 50 and 59 years old with COVID-19, enrolled during active disease.

The V and J genes are TRBV7-2 and TRBJ2-5, with TRBD1 matching 9 bases. CDR3 size: 15 residues. J gave up 5 bases and V 2 bases, and 6 bases lay outside the gene matches. Germline CDR1 and CDR2: SGHTA and FQGNSA. The CDR3 nucleotides are TGTGCCAGCAGCTTATTTGGACAGGGGTCGGAGACCCAGTACTTC. Translation: CASSLFGQGSETQYF.

The rearrangement uses TRBV2 and TRBJ1-2; 9 nucleotides match TRBD1. The germline V gene has CDR1 SNHLY and CDR2 FYNNEI. With 7 bases clipped from V and 5 bases from J, the junction kept 8 bases outside the gene matches. This CDR3 is 14 amino acids long. CDR3 amino acids: CASKTGGAGYGYTF. The CDR3 coding sequence is TGTGCCAGCAAAACAGGGGGCGCTGGGTATGGCTACACCTTC.

V is TRBV9 and J is TRBJ2-1; TRBD1 agrees at 10 bases. The CDR3 has 15 residues. V lost 6 bases to trimming and J lost 6 bases; unmatched junction nucleotides: 9. Germline V gene sequence: CDR1 SGDLS, CDR2 YYNGEE. The CDR3 is CASTSGTGDTNEQFF. The CDR3 coding sequence is TGTGCCAGCACCTCCGGGACAGGGGATACCAATGAGCAGTTCTTC.

The chain carries TRBV9 and TRBJ1-6; 7 nucleotides match TRBD1. CDR1 and CDR2 (germline): SGDLS, YYNGEE. The CDR3 sequence is 17 residues long. With V trimmed by 0 bases and J by 4 bases, 7 bases remained unmatched. CDR3 DNA sequence: TGTGCCAGCAGCGTAGGTGACAGGGTTTTGTATAATTCACCCCTCCACTTT. Translating it yields CASSVGDRVLYNSPLHF.

V is TRBV2 and J is TRBJ2-3; 8 bases are shared with TRBD1. The CDR3 is 16 residues long. The germline V gene encodes CDR1 SNHLY and CDR2 FYNNEI. V trimming: 5 bases; J trimming: 0 bases; junction bases outside the gene matches: 7. CDR3 loop: CASSPRTGWSTDTQYF. The CDR3, as DNA: TGTGCCAGCAGTCCCCGGACAGGGTGGAGCACAGATACGCAGTATTTT.

This chain links TRBV3-1 (or the pseudogene TRBV3-2) with TRBJ2-3; 13 nucleotides align to TRBD2. Germline CDR1 and CDR2: LGHDT and YNNKEL (reference sequence). This CDR3 region has 17 residues. V dropped 1 base and J dropped 2; count of bases not matched to a gene: 3. DNA of the CDR3: TGTGCCAGCAGCCAAGGGACTAGCGGGAGTCTCACAGATACGCAGTATTTT. Its protein product is CASSQGTSGSLTDTQYF.

The chain combines TRBV10-2 with TRBJ1-2, with 9 positions matching TRBD1. Germline V gene data show CDR1 as WSHSY and CDR2 as SAAADI. CDR3 length: 14 amino acids. The V gene end was trimmed by 6 bases and the J gene end by 4 bases; junction bases not matched to a gene: 6. CDR3 sequence: CASSRQGDGYGYTF. In DNA form, the CDR3 reads TGCGCCAGCAGCAGACAGGGGGATGGCTATGGCTACACCTTC.

This chain uses TRBV27 with TRBJ2-7, with 7 nucleotides matching TRBD1. Germline V gene sequence: CDR1 MNHEY, CDR2 SMNVEV (reference sequence). The CDR3 covers 15 residues. V lost 6 bases, J lost 3 bases, and 11 bases stayed unmatched. The CDR3 DNA reads TGTGCCAGCAGACCTAGAGGGGACAGATACTACGAGCAGTACTTC. It codes for CASRPRGDRYYEQYF.

This chain joins TRBV10-3 and TRBJ1-4, with D hard to call. The V gene's germline CDR1 is ENHRY and CDR2 SYGVKD. The CDR3 totals 13 residues. V was shortened by 8 bases and J by 0 bases, with 7 bases between the two germline ends. This CDR3 reads CAICGATNEKLFF. The CDR3 region has the DNA TGTGCCATCTGTGGAGCAACTAATGAAAAACTGTTTTTT.

CDR3 sequence: CATSRDRDSGGPRGAQYF. CDR3 DNA sequence: TGTGCCACCAGCAGAGATCGGGATAGCGGGGGCCCACGGGGGGCCCAGTACTTC. The rearrangement links TRBV15 to TRBJ2-5, with 9 bases matching TRBD2. V dropped 0 bases and J dropped 9; count of bases not matched to a gene: 17. The CDR3 totals 18 residues. The V gene's germline CDR1 is LNHNV and CDR2 YYDKDF (reference sequence).

The chain uses TRBV6-6 and TRBJ2-1, with a possible D match to TRBD2 (5 bases). Germline lookup yields CDR1 MNHNY and CDR2 SVGAGI (reference sequence). The CDR3 contains 14 residues. V dropped 8 bases and J dropped 7 bases, with 18 bases sitting between them. The CDR3 sequence: CASLRERDLNEQFF. The CDR3 bases are TGTGCCAGCCTAAGGGAGCGCGATTTAAATGAGCAGTTCTTC.

This clone was seen only once. CDR3 in DNA: TGTGCCAGCAGCCAGGGACTAGCGGGGGGCGGGTCAGAGACCCAGTACTTC. Amino acid sequence: CASSQGLAGGGSETQYF. J is TRBJ2-5 and V is TRBV3-1 (or the pseudogene TRBV3-2); 15 bases match TRBD2. Trimming at V came to 3 bases and at J to 4 bases, leaving 6 bases not matched to a gene. Germline V gene data show CDR1 as LGHDT and CDR2 as YNNKEL (reference sequence). The CDR3 sequence is 17 residues long.

The chain joins TRBV2 to TRBJ2-7; perhaps TRBD2 as D (5 bases). The ends were cut back, 5 bases at V and 2 bases at J, with 7 bases in the middle. Germline assignment: CDR1 SNHLY and CDR2 FYNNEI. The CDR3 loop spans 12 amino acids. Here the CDR3 reads CASSRETYEQYF. The CDR3 DNA sequence: TGTGCCAGCAGTAGGGAGACCTACGAGCAGTACTTC.

The V gene is TRBV10-1, the J gene TRBJ2-1; possible D gene TRBD1, 6 bases. The CDR3 spans 15 residues. Deletions cut 3 bases from V and 6 bases from J, with 15 bases between. Per germline, CDR1 WNHNN and CDR2 SYGVQD (reference sequence). CDR3 DNA: TGCGCCAGCAGTGACCAGGGACAAGACACCAATGAGCAGTTCTTC. It translates to CASSDQGQDTNEQFF.

CDR3 DNA: TGTGCCAGCATAGATGGGACAGGGATTTGGACCGAGCAGTACTTC. Protein product: CASIDGTGIWTEQYF. The chain recombines TRBV28 with TRBJ2-7; the match to TRBD1 covers 9 bases. Trimming removed 7 bases from V and 6 bases from J; junction bases left unmatched: 13. Germline lookup yields CDR1 MDHEN and CDR2 SYDVKM. This CDR3 has 15 residues.

The chain combines TRBV7-3 with TRBJ2-6; 10 bases align to TRBD2. Looked up from germline, CDR1 is SGHTA and CDR2 is FQGTGA. CDR3 size: 18 residues. V was clipped by 2 bases and J by 2 bases; unmatched bases: 6. DNA for the CDR3: TGTGCCAGCAGCTTACTTAGGACTAGCGGCGCTGGGGCCAACGTCCTGACTTTC. It specifies CASSLLRTSGAGANVLTF.

The V and J genes are TRBV10-3 and TRBJ2-2; a weak D match, TRBD1 (5 bases). Germline values: CDR1 ENHRY, CDR2 SYGVKD. Trimming stripped 4 bases from V and 2 bases from J, with 8 bases between. This CDR3 has 14 residues. The CDR3 DNA is TGTGCCATCAGTGGGCAGGGAAACACCGGGGAGCTGTTTTTT. Amino acid sequence: CAISGQGNTGELFF.

The V and J genes are TRBV19 and TRBJ2-7; no definite D call. Per germline, CDR1 LNHDA and CDR2 SQIVND (reference sequence). V lost 7 bases, J lost 0 bases, and 10 bases lay in between. The CDR3 is 13 residues long. CDR3 nucleotides: TGTGCCAGTACCGGTCAGGACTCCTACGAGCAGTACTTC. Amino acid sequence: CASTGQDSYEQYF.

The chain combines TRBV14 with TRBJ2-5, with D maybe TRBD1 (6 bases). CDR3 length equals 16 residues. The V end was cut by 0 bases, the J end by 6 bases, with 17 bases between. The V gene's germline CDR1 is SGHDN and CDR2 FVKESK. The CDR3 is CASSQDQARGVKTQYF. The CDR3 DNA is TGTGCCAGCAGCCAAGATCAGGCCAGGGGAGTAAAGACCCAGTACTTC.

This chain links TRBV28 with TRBJ1-5; no definite D call. The CDR3 covers 15 residues. V shed 5 bases and J shed 2 bases, with 13 bases lying between them. CDR1 MDHEN and CDR2 SYDVKM come from the germline V gene. The CDR3 protein is CASSRTDAGNQPQHF. CDR3 DNA sequence: TGTGCCAGCAGTCGGACTGACGCCGGCAATCAGCCCCAGCATTTT.

The V call is TRBV24-1, the J call TRBJ2-1; no firm D call. The length of the CDR3 is 14 residues. The germline CDR1 and CDR2 sequences are KGHDR and SFDVKD. The V end lost 7 bases, the J end lost 0 bases, and 9 bases lay between the germline ends. CDR3 in DNA: TGTGCCACCAGCCGCGGTCCCTCCTACAATGAGCAGTTCTTC. Its protein is CATSRGPSYNEQFF.

The chain is built from TRBV5-5 and TRBJ1-6; possible D gene TRBD1, 6 bases. The CDR3 totals 15 residues. Trimming cost V 4 bases and J 5 bases, with 13 bases left between them. Germline CDR1 is SGHKS and CDR2 is YYEKEE (reference sequence). CDR3 region: CASSLRDTDNSPLHF. The DNA for the CDR3 is TGTGCCAGCAGCCTCCGGGACACCGATAATTCACCCCTCCACTTT. The complete variable domain, with remaining parts taken from reference TRBV5-5 and TRBJ1-6, reads DAGVTQSPTHLIKTRGQQVTLRCSPISGHKSVSWYQQVLGQGPQFIFQYYEKEERGRGNFPDRFSARQFPNYSSELNVNALLLGDSALYLCASSLRDTDNSPLHFGNGTRLTVT.

This chain uses TRBV5-6 with TRBJ2-5; D is ambiguous. V was pared by 2 bases and J by 5 bases, with 10 bases between. CDR3 length: 13 amino acids. Germline V gene data show CDR1 as SGHDT and CDR2 as YYEEEE. Written as DNA, the CDR3 is TGTGCCAGCAGCTTAGCGACCCGGGAGACCCAGTACTTC. Translating it yields CASSLATRETQYF. The variable domain in full, with the rest retrieved from reference TRBV5-6 and TRBJ2-5, is DAGVTQSPTHLIKTRGQQVTLRCSPKSGHDTVSWYQQALGQGPQFIFQYYEEEERQRGNFPDRFSGHQFPNYSSELNVNALLLGDSALYLCASSLATRETQYFGPGTRLLVL.

The rearrangement uses TRBV7-9 and TRBJ1-1, with D uncertain. Per germline, CDR1 SEHNR and CDR2 FQNEAQ (reference sequence). The CDR3 spans 12 residues. V was clipped by 1 base and J by 6 bases, with 6 bases between them. CDR3 coding DNA: TGTGCCAGCAGCTTAGGTGTCGCTGAAGCTTTCTTT. Translating gives CASSLGVAEAFF.

This clone was observed a single time. This chain links TRBV5-1 with TRBJ1-2, with 8 positions matching TRBD1. V lost 3 bases to trimming and J lost 6 bases; unmatched junction nucleotides: 13. The CDR3 spans 16 residues. Looked up from germline, CDR1 is SGHRS and CDR2 is YFSETQ. CDR3 nucleotide sequence: TGCGCCAGCAGCTCTGGACAGGGCGGAAACTTGCATGGCTACACCTTC. As protein: CASSSGQGGNLHGYTF.

CDR3: CSALTSGAYNEQFF. The CDR3 coding sequence is TGCAGCGCCCTGACTAGCGGGGCTTACAATGAGCAGTTCTTC. The chain recombines TRBV29-1 with TRBJ2-1, with 11 nucleotides matching TRBD2. The V and J ends lost 7 bases and 4 bases, in that order; junction bases with no gene match: 6. The germline gives CDR1 SQVTM, CDR2 ANQGSEA. The CDR3 is made up of 14 amino acids.

In its sample, this clone was seen a few times. V is TRBV9 and J is TRBJ2-2; 7 nucleotides align to TRBD1. With V trimmed by 2 bases and J by 4 bases, 8 bases remained unmatched. The germline gives CDR1 SGDLS, CDR2 YYNGEE. The CDR3 is 16 residues long. The CDR3 region is CASSVKGASGTGELFF. CDR3 DNA sequence: TGTGCCAGCAGCGTTAAGGGGGCTTCGGGCACCGGGGAGCTGTTTTTT.